A single sample is the source of the 22 T cell receptor beta chains below, sequenced in a study of vaccination and CD4 T cells after COVID-19. This sample's treatment: roughly ten-day PBMC culture with coronavirus spike peptide pools or control peptides (ViraFEST assay). The Oncomine TCR Beta short-read assay sequenced DNA from cultured CD4+ T cells. TCRdb recomputed calls from the PCR reads with MiXCR, one row per CDR3 protein. Here the sample spans fewer than 15,000 distinct CDR3 sequences, about two thirds being singletons. These TCRs are of unknown antigen specificity. The source material was CD4+ T cells from blood, cultured in vitro. The receptors were gathered from a human donor who had recovered from COVID-19.

The chain couples TRBV19 to TRBJ2-3; TRBD1 matches at 8 bases. After removal of 6 bases from V and 5 bases from J, the junction contained 7 bases not matched to a gene. This CDR3 region has 14 residues. Germline V gene data show CDR1 as LNHDA and CDR2 as SQIVND (reference sequence). CDR3 DNA sequence: TGTGCCAGTAGCCCCGACAGGGGTGGAGATACGCAGTATTTT. Protein: CASSPDRGGDTQYF.

This chain uses TRBV24-1 with TRBJ2-1; D not certain. The CDR3 extends over 13 amino acids. Germline loops: CDR1 KGHDR, CDR2 SFDVKD. V lost 7 bases and J lost 9, with 15 bases in between. The CDR3 sequence: CATSLKGSGEQFF. CDR3 sequence (DNA): TGTGCCACCAGCCTTAAGGGTTCGGGTGAGCAGTTCTTC.

This clonotype was observed a few times. The chain carries TRBV7-2 and TRBJ1-6; D call uncertain. This CDR3 has 15 residues. The V end was cut by 4 bases, the J end by 10 bases, with 17 bases between. Germline CDR1 and CDR2: SGHTA and FQGNSA. The CDR3 nucleotides are TGTGCCAGCAGCTACGGAACCGTTATTGGGTCACCCCTCCACTTT. This gives the protein CASSYGTVIGSPLHF.

This clonotype was seen only once. The chain links TRBV20-1 to TRBJ2-3, with 10 bases matching TRBD2. Germline V gene sequence: CDR1 DFQATT, CDR2 SNEGSKA (reference sequence). The length of the CDR3 is 19 residues. The trim removed 4 bases at V and 7 bases at J, leaving 23 bases unmatched. The CDR3 sequence is CSAIPLFSPSGRIVNTQYF. The CDR3 nucleotides read TGCAGTGCTATCCCACTTTTTAGTCCTAGCGGGAGAATAGTGAATACGCAGTATTTT.

This clonotype was recorded a few times. The chain is built from TRBV24-1 and TRBJ2-5, with D possibly being TRBD2 (6 bases). The V gene's germline CDR1 is KGHDR and CDR2 SFDVKD. The CDR3 has 15 amino acids. Trimming stripped 4 bases from V and 0 bases from J, with 11 bases between. As DNA, the CDR3 is TGTGCCACCAGTGACCCTAGCGTAAACCAAGAGACCCAGTACTTC. Its protein is CATSDPSVNQETQYF.

The sample holds a few counts of this clonotype. This chain joins TRBV6-1 and TRBJ2-2; D ambiguous. Germline values: CDR1 MNHNS, CDR2 SASEGT. The CDR3 totals 12 residues. V was shortened by 5 bases and J by 6 bases, with 7 bases between the two germline ends. The CDR3 spells CASSPTAGELFF. The CDR3 coding sequence is TGTGCCAGCAGTCCTACAGCCGGGGAGCTGTTTTTT.

There are a few counts of this clonotype. This chain uses TRBV30 with TRBJ2-5, with D possibly matching TRBD2 (6 bases). This CDR3 has 13 amino acids. CDR1 is GTSNPN, CDR2 SVGIG, per germline (reference sequence). V lost 0 bases and J 4 bases, leaving 9 bases between the germline ends. The CDR3 DNA reads TGTGCCTGGAGTGTTGGAGGGAGAGAGACCCAGTACTTC. This encodes CAWSVGGRETQYF. Full variable domain (outside the CDR3, taken from reference TRBV30 and TRBJ2-5): SQTIHQWPATLVQPVGSPLSLECTVEGTSNPNLYWYRQAAGRGLQLLFYSVGIGQISSEVPQNLSASRPQDRQFILSSKKLLLSDSGFYLCAWSVGGRETQYFGPGTRLLVL.

In its sample, this clonotype was seen once. This sequence joins TRBV25-1 and TRBJ1-5, with 11 bases matching TRBD1. V lost 4 bases, J lost 3 bases, and 5 bases stayed unmatched. This CDR3 is built from 16 residues. Germline-derived CDR1 and CDR2 are MGHDK and SYGVNS. CDR3 nucleotide sequence: TGTGCCAGCAGTGGGACAGGGGGCGCGTTCAATCAGCCCCAGCATTTT. This encodes CASSGTGGAFNQPQHF.

The V and J genes are TRBV27 and TRBJ2-3, with 9 bases lining up with TRBD2. This CDR3 comprises 16 residues. V lost 8 bases, J lost 2 bases, and 11 bases stayed unmatched. Germline CDR1 MNHEY, CDR2 SMNVEV (reference sequence). The DNA of the CDR3 is TGTGCCAGCGACCGGTCCCTAGCGGGGCCCACAGATACGCAGTATTTT. Amino acid sequence: CASDRSLAGPTDTQYF.

The V gene is TRBV28, the J gene TRBJ2-2, with D possibly being TRBD1 (6 bases). Trimming cost V 5 bases and J 5 bases, with 21 bases left between them. CDR3 length: 17 amino acids. Germline CDR1 is MDHEN and CDR2 is SYDVKM. The CDR3 here is CASSPTVGQGSTGELFF. CDR3 nucleotides: TGTGCCAGCAGTCCCACTGTGGGGCAGGGGAGTACCGGGGAGCTGTTTTTT.

The rearrangement uses TRBV7-3 and TRBJ2-2; D not certain. Germline V lookup: CDR1 SGHTA, CDR2 FQGTGA. The CDR3 consists of 12 residues. V lost 7 bases to trimming and J lost 0 bases, with 3 bases between them. Here the CDR3 reads CASTANTGELFF. DNA for the CDR3: TGTGCCAGCACCGCGAACACCGGGGAGCTGTTTTTT.

This sequence joins TRBV7-3 and TRBJ2-3, with D maybe TRBD1 (5 bases). The V gene's germline CDR1 is SGHTA and CDR2 FQGTGA. This CDR3 is built from 15 residues. The V gene lost 4 bases and the J gene lost 0 bases, with 11 bases spanning the gap. CDR3 bases: TGTGCCAGCAGCTGGGGCGGTACTAGCACAGATACGCAGTATTTT. This gives the protein CASSWGGTSTDTQYF.

The chain is built from TRBV6-1 and TRBJ2-4; D not certain. V was cut by 6 bases and J by 7 bases, with 19 bases left in between. Per the germline V gene, CDR1 is MNHNS and CDR2 is SASEGT. The CDR3 has 15 amino acids. CDR3: CASSRILQPRNIQYF. DNA of the CDR3: TGTGCCAGCAGCCGTATACTCCAGCCAAGGAACATTCAGTACTTC.

The chain employs TRBV27 and TRBJ1-3; no clear D. The CDR3 is 13 residues long. CDR1 MNHEY and CDR2 SMNVEV come from the germline V gene (reference sequence). Trimming shortened V by 7 bases and J by 0 bases, and 7 bases separated the two germline ends. The chain's CDR3 is CASIPNSGNTIYF. CDR3 nucleotide sequence: TGTGCCAGCATACCGAACTCTGGAAACACCATATATTTT.

This chain uses TRBV6-1 with TRBJ1-4; D uncertain. V lost 5 bases and J 4 bases, leaving 20 bases between the germline ends. Germline loops: CDR1 MNHNS, CDR2 SASEGT. CDR3 length: 17 residues. CDR3 sequence (DNA): TGTGCCAGCAGTATAAGCCGGGCAAGACTGAATAATGAAAAACTGTTTTTT. This gives the protein CASSISRARLNNEKLFF.

V and J are TRBV28 and TRBJ1-2, with 11 bases identical to TRBD1. The CDR3 is 19 residues long. V lost 0 bases to trimming and J lost 2 bases; unmatched junction nucleotides: 11. The germline V gene has CDR1 MDHEN and CDR2 SYDVKM. DNA for the CDR3: TGTGCCAGCAGTTTATGGTTGTCCCTGGACAGGGGGCAGAACTATGGCTACACCTTC. Residues: CASSLWLSLDRGQNYGYTF.

This chain uses TRBV6-2 or TRBV6-3 with TRBJ2-2, with D perhaps TRBD1 or TRBD2 (7 bases each). CDR3 length: 18 amino acids. V was shortened by 7 bases and J by 8 bases, with 29 bases between the two germline ends. Germline values: CDR1 MNHEY, CDR2 SVGEGT. The chain's CDR3 is CASKPGGGPGFRRGELFF. The CDR3 coding sequence is TGTGCCAGCAAACCAGGGGGAGGGCCAGGGTTCCGTCGAGGGGAGCTGTTTTTT.

This sequence joins TRBV6-1 and TRBJ2-3, with 8 nucleotides matching TRBD1. The germline CDR1 and CDR2 sequences are MNHNS and SASEGT. This CDR3 comprises 16 residues. Trimming at V came to 6 bases and at J to 0 bases, leaving 8 bases not matched to a gene. The CDR3 coding sequence is TGTGCCAGCAGCTCTACTTACAGGGGGAGCACAGATACGCAGTATTTT. Protein: CASSSTYRGSTDTQYF.

The V gene is TRBV20-1, the J gene TRBJ1-6; D gene uncertain. The CDR3 is 12 amino acids. Per germline, CDR1 DFQATT and CDR2 SNEGSKA (reference sequence). Trimming pared 0 bases from V and 7 bases from J, leaving 4 bases between. The CDR3 DNA reads TGCAGTGCTAGAGACCCGAATTCACCCCTCCACTTT. Encoded protein: CSARDPNSPLHF.

The rearrangement joins TRBV7-3 to TRBJ2-1; D is uncertain. V lost 5 bases and J 10 bases, leaving 15 bases between the germline ends. Germline loops: CDR1 SGHTA, CDR2 FQGTGA. CDR3 size: 13 residues. The CDR3 DNA sequence: TGTGCCAGCAGCCCCACGATAGGCGGAGAGCAGTTCTTC. Encoded protein: CASSPTIGGEQFF.

This clonotype appeared a few times. The gene calls are TRBV20-1 and TRBJ1-5; D ambiguous. Germline V gene lookup returns CDR1 DFQATT and CDR2 SNEGSKA (reference sequence). The CDR3 is 10 amino acids. V lost 5 bases, J lost 11 bases, and 10 bases lay in between. This CDR3 reads CSAVESAQHF. CDR3 DNA: TGCAGTGCTGTCGAATCGGCCCAGCATTTT.

V and J are TRBV10-1 and TRBJ2-2; no clear D. The CDR3 has 13 amino acids. Germline V gene lookup returns CDR1 WNHNN and CDR2 SYGVQD (reference sequence). Between the trimmed V and J ends, which lost 0 bases and 5 bases, there was a span of 4 bases. CDR3 residues: CASSESGTGELFF. The CDR3 nucleotides are TGCGCCAGCAGTGAGTCTGGGACCGGGGAGCTGTTTTTT.